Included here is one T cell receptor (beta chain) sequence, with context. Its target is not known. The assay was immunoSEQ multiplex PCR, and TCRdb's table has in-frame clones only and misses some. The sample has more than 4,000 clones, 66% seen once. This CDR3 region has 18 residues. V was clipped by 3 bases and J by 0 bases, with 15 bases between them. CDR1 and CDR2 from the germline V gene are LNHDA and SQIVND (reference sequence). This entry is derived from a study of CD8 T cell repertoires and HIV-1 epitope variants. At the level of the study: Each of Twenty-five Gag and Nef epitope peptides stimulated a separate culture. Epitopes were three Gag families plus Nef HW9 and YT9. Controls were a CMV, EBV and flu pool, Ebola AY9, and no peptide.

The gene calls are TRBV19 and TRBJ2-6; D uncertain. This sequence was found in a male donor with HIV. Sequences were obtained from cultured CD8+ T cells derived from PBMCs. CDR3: CASSIPSDAASGANVLTF. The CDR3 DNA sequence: TGTGCCAGTAGTATCCCCTCCGACGCGGCCTCTGGGGCCAACGTCCTGACTTTC.